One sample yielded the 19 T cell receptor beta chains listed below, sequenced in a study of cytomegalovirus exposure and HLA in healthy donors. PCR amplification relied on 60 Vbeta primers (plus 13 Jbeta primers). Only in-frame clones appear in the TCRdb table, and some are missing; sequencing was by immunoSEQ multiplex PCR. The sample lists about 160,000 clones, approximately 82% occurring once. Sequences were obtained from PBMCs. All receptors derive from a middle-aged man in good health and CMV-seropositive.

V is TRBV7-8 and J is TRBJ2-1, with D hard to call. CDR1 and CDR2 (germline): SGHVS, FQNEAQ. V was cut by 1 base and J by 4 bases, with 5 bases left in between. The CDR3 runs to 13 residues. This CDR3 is CASSLEQYNEQFF. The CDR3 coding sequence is TGTGCCAGCAGCTTAGAACAGTACAATGAGCAGTTCTTC.

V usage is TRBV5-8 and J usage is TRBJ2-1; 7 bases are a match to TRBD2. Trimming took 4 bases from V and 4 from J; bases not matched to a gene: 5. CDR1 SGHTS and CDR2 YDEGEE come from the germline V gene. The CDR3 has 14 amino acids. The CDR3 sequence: CASSRSGTYNEQFF. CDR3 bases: TGTGCCAGCAGCCGAAGCGGGACTTACAATGAGCAGTTCTTC.

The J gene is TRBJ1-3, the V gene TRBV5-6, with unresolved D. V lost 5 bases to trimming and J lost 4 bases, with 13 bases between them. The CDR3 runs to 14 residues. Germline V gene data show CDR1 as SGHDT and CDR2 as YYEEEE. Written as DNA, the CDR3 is TGTGCCAGCAGGTCAAGTTACTCCGGAAACACCATATATTTT. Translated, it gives CASRSSYSGNTIYF.

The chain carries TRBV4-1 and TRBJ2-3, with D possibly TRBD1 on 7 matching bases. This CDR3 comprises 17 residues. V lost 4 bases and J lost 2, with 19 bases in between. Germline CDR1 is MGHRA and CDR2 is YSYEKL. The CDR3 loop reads CASSPSGGGEFTDTQYF. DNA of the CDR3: TGCGCCAGCAGCCCATCAGGGGGAGGAGAATTCACAGATACGCAGTATTTT.

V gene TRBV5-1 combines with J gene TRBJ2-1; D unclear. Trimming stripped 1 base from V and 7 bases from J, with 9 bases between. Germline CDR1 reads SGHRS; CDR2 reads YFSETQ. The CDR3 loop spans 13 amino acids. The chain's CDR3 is CASSLSHINEQFF. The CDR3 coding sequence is TGCGCCAGCAGCTTGTCCCACATTAATGAGCAGTTCTTC.

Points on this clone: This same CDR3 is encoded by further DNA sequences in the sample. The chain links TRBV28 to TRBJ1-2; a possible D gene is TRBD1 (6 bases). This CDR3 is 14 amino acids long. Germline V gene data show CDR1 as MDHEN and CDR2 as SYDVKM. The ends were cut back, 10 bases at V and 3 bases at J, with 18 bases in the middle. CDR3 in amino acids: CATYSGGAHYGYTF. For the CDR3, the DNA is TGTGCCACATACTCTGGGGGGGCGCACTATGGCTACACCTTC.

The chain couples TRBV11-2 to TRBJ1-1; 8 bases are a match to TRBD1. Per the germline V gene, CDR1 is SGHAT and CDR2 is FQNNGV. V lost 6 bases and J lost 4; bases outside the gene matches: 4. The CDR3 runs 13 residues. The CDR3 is CASRFDRGTEAFF. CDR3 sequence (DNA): TGTGCCAGCAGGTTCGACAGGGGCACTGAAGCTTTCTTT.

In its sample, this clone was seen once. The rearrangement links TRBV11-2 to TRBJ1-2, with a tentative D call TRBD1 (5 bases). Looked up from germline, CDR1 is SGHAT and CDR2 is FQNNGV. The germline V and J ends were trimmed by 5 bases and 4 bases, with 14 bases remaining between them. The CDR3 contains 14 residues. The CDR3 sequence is CASSRQGGSYGYTF. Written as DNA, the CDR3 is TGTGCCAGCAGCCGGCAGGGAGGTAGCTATGGCTACACCTTC.

The CDR3 here is CATSREGSGGPREQYF. CDR3 DNA: TGTGCCACCAGCAGAGAGGGTAGCGGGGGGCCGAGGGAGCAGTACTTC. The V and J genes are TRBV15 and TRBJ2-7, with 10 bases lining up with TRBD2. Germline values: CDR1 LNHNV, CDR2 YYDKDF (reference sequence). CDR3 length: 16 amino acids. V gave up 0 bases and J gave up 7 bases; unmatched junction bases: 9.

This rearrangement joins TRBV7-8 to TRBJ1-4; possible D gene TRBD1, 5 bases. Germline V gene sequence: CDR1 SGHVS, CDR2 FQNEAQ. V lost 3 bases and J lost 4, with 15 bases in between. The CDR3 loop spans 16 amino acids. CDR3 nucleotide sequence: TGTGCCAGCAGCTTTAAGGTCGGGGGAGTTAATGAAAAACTGTTTTTT. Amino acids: CASSFKVGGVNEKLFF.

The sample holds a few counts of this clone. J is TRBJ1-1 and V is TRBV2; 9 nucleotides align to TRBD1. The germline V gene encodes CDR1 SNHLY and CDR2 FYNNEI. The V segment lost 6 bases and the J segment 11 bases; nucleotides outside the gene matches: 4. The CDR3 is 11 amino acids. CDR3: CASSTGTGAFF. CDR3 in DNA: TGTGCCAGCAGCACGGGGACAGGGGCTTTCTTT. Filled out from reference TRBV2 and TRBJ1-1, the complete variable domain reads EPEVTQTPSHQVTQMGQEVILRCVPISNHLYFYWYRQILGQKVEFLVSFYNNEISEKSEIFDDQFSVERPDGSNFTLKIRSTKLEDSAMYFCASSTGTGAFFGQGTRLTVV.

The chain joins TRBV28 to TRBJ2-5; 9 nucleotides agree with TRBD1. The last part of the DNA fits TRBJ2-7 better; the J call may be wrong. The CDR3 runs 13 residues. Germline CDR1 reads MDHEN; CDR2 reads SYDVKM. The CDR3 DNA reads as TGTGCCAGCAGTGGGACAGGGAGGTACGAGCAGTACTTC. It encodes CASSGTGRYEQYF.

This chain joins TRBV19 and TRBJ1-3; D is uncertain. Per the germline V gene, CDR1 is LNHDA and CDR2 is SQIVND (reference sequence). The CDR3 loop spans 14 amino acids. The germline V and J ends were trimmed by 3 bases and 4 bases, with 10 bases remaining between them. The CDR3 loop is CASSIPSQGNTIYF. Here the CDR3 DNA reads TGTGCCAGTAGTATCCCATCCCAGGGAAACACCATATATTTT.

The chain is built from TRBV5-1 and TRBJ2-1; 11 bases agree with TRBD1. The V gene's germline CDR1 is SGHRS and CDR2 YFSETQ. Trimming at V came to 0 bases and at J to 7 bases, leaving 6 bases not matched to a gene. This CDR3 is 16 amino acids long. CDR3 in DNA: TGCGCCAGCAGCTTGGACGGGACAGGGGGGGGGAATGAGCAGTTCTTC. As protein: CASSLDGTGGGNEQFF.

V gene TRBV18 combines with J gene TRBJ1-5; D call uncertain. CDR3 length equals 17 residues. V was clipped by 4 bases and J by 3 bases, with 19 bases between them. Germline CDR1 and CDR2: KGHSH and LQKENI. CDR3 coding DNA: TGTGCCAGCTCACGAAGCGCGGGTAACTCATACAATCAGCCCCAGCATTTT. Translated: CASSRSAGNSYNQPQHF.

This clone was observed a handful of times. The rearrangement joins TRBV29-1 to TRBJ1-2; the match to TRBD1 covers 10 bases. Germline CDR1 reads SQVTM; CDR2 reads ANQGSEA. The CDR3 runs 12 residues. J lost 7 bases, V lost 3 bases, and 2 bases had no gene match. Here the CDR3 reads CSVEGQGSGYTF. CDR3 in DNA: TGCAGCGTTGAGGGACAGGGGTCTGGCTACACCTTC.

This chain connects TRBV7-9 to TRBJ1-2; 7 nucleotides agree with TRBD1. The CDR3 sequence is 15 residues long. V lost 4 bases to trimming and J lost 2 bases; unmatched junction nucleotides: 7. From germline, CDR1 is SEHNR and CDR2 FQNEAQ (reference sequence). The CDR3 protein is CASSSIGGANYGYTF. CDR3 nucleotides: TGTGCCAGCAGCTCGATAGGGGGCGCAAACTATGGCTACACCTTC.

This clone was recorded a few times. In nucleotides, the CDR3 is TGTGCCACCAGCAGCTATAAACAGGGATCGGGAGATACGCAGTATTTT. Translating it yields CATSSYKQGSGDTQYF. The V call is TRBV15, the J call TRBJ2-3; tentatively, D is TRBD1 (6 bases). This CDR3 contains 16 residues. Germline V lookup: CDR1 LNHNV, CDR2 YYDKDF (reference sequence). V was pared by 3 bases and J by 5 bases, with 18 bases between.

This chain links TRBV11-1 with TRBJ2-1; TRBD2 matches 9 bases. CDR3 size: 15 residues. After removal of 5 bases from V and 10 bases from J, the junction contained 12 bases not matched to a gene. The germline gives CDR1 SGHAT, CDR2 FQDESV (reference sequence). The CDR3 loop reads CASSPRRHSGGEQFF. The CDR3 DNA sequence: TGTGCCAGCAGCCCCCGTCGGCATAGCGGGGGAGAGCAGTTCTTC.